This T cell receptor (beta chain) was sequenced in a study of blood T cells in healthy people across ages. Note on this clonotype: Its antigen remains unknown.

This CDR3 is built from 13 residues. Germline CDR1 and CDR2: LGHDT and YNNKEL (reference sequence). The V end was cut by 4 bases, the J end by 8 bases, with 14 bases between. Sample-barcoded 5' priming and a J-beta primer mix drove a second PCR of 7 to 11 cycles. In TCRdb, the 5' RACE reads were re-called with MiXCR into one record per CDR3 protein. The sample yields some 1,800,000 distinct CDR3 sequences, 39% seen once. Study-wide results and caveats: Unsorted PBMCs prevented conclusive naive versus antigen-experienced comparison.

The sample consisted of blood. This receptor was obtained from a human donor in good health. The chain has TRBV3-1 and TRBJ1-2; D is unresolved. The CDR3: CASSLAVKSGYTF. CDR3 DNA: TGTGCCAGCAGCCTCGCAGTTAAGAGCGGCTACACCTTC.